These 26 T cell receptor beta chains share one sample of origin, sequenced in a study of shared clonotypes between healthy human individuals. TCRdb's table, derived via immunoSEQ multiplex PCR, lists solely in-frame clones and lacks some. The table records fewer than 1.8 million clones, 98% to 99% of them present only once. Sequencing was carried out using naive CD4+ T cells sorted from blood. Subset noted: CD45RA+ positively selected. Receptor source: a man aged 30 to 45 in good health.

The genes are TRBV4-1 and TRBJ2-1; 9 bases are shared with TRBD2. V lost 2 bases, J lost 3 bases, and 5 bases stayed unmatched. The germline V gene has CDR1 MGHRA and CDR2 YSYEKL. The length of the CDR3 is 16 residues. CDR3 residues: CASSQPGTSNYNEQFF. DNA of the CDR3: TGCGCCAGCAGCCAACCCGGGACTAGCAACTACAATGAGCAGTTCTTC.

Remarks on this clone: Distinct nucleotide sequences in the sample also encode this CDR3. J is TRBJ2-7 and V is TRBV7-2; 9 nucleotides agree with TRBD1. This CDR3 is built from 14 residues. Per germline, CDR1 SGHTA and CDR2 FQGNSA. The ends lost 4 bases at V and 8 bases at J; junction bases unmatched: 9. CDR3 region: CASSSGRGTGKQYF. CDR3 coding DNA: TGTGCCAGCAGCTCGGGGCGCGGGACAGGGAAGCAGTACTTC.

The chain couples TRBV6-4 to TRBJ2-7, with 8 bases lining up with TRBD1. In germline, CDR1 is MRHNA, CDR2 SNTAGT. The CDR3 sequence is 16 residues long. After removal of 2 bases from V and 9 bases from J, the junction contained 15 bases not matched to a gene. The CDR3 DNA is TGTGCCAGCAGTGACGGGTGGACAGGGACCCCCCTTGGGCAGTACTTC. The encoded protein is CASSDGWTGTPLGQYF.

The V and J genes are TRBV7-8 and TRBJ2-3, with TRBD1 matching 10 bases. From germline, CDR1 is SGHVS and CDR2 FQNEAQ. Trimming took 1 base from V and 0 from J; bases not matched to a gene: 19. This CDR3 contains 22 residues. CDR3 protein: CASSLVRGTGVVSRFSTDTQYF. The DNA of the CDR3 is TGTGCCAGCAGCTTAGTAAGGGGGACAGGGGTTGTGAGTCGGTTCAGCACAGATACGCAGTATTTT.

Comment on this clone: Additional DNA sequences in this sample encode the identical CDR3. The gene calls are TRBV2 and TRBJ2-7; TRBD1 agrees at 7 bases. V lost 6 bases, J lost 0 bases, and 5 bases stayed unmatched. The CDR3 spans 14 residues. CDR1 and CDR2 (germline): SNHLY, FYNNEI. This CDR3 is CASSRDRSSYEQYF. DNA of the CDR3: TGTGCCAGCAGCCGGGACAGATCCTCCTACGAGCAGTACTTC.

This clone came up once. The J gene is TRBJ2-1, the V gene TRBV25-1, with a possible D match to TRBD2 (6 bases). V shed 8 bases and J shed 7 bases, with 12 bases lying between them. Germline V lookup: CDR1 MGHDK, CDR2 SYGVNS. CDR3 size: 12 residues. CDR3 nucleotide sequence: TGTGCCAGCGGTTTTGGGGGGAATGAGCAGTTCTTC. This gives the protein CASGFGGNEQFF. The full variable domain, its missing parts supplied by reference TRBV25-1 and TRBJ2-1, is EADIYQTPRYLVIGTGKKITLECSQTMGHDKMYWYQQDPGMELHLIHYSYGVNSTEKGDLSSESTVSRIRTEHFPLTLESARPSHTSQYLCASGFGGNEQFFGPGTRLTVL.

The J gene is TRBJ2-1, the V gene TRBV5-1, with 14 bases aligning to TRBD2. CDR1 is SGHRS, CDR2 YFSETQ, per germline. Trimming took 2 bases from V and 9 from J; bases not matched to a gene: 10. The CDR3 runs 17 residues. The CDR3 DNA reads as TGCGCCAGCAGCTTTGGTGCGGGACTAGCGGGAGCACGTGAGCAGTTCTTC. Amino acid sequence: CASSFGAGLAGAREQFF. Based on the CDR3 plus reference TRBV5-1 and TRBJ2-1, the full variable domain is KAGVTQTPRYLIKTRGQQVTLSCSPISGHRSVSWYQQTPGQGLQFLFEYFSETQRNKGNFPGRFSGRQFSNSRSEMNVSTLELGDSALYLCASSFGAGLAGAREQFFGPGTRLTVL.

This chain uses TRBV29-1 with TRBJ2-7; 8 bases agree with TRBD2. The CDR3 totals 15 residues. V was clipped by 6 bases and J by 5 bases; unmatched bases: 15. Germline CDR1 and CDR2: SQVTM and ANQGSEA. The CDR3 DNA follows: TGCAGCGTGCGGGGGGACACCTTTCGAGTGAACGAGCAGTACTTC. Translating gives CSVRGDTFRVNEQYF.

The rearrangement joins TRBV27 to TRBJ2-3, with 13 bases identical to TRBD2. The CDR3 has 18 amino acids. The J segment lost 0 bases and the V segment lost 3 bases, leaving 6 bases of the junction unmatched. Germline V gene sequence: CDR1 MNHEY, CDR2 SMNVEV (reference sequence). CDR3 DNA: TGTGCCAGCAGTTTCGGACTAGCGGGAGCAGTAAGCACAGATACGCAGTATTTT. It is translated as CASSFGLAGAVSTDTQYF.

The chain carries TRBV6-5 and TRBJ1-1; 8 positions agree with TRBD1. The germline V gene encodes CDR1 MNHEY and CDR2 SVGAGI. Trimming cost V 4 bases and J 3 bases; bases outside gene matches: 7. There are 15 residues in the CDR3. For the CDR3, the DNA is TGTGCCAGCAGTTCAGACAGGGGAAAACACACTGAAGCTTTCTTT. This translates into CASSSDRGKHTEAFF.

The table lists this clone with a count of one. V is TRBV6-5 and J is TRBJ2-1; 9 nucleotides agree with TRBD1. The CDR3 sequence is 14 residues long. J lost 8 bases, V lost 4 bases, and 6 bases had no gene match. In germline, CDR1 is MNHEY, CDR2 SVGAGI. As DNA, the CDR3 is TGTGCCAGCAGTTTGGTACAGGGGGCTTATGAGCAGTTCTTC. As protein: CASSLVQGAYEQFF.

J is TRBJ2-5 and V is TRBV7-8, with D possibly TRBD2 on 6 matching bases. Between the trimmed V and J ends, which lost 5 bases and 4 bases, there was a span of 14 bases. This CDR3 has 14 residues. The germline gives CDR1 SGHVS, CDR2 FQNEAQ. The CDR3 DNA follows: TGTGCCAGCAGCGCGGGACTGCCACCAGAGACCCAGTACTTC. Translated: CASSAGLPPETQYF.

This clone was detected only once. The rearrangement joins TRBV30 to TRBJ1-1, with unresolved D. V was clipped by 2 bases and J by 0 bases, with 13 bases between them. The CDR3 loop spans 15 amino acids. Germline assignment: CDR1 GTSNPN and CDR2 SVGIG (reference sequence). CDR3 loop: CAWSTIPAMNTEAFF. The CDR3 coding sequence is TGTGCCTGGAGTACCATCCCGGCAATGAACACTGAAGCTTTCTTT.

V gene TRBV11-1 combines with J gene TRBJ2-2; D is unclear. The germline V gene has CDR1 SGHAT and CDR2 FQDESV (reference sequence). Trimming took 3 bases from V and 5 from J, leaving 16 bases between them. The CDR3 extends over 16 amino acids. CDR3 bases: TGTGCCAGCAGCTTGGCCCCGTTGGGGATTACCGGGGAGCTGTTTTTT. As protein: CASSLAPLGITGELFF.

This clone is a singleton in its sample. CDR3 amino acids: CATRWGSPSSYNEQFF. CDR3 DNA sequence: TGTGCCACCCGATGGGGCTCGCCAAGCTCCTACAATGAGCAGTTCTTC. The chain has TRBV28 and TRBJ2-1; tentative D call: TRBD1 (5 bases). Trimming took off 10 bases at V and 0 bases at J, with 19 bases between the two ends. The CDR3 runs to 16 residues. In germline, CDR1 is MDHEN, CDR2 SYDVKM. Looking up the rest from reference TRBV28 and TRBJ2-1 gives the full variable domain: DVKVTQSSRYLVKRTGEKVFLECVQDMDHENMFWYRQDPGLGLRLIYFSYDVKMKEKGDIPEGYSVSREKKERFSLILESASTNQTSMYLCATRWGSPSSYNEQFFGPGTRLTVL.

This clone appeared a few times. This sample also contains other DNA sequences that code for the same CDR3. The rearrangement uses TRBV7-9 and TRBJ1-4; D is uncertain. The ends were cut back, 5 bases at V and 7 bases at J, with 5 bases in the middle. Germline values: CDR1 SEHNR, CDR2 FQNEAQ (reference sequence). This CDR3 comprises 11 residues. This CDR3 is CASSPGEKLFF. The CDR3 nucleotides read TGTGCCAGCAGCCCTGGTGAAAAACTGTTTTTT.

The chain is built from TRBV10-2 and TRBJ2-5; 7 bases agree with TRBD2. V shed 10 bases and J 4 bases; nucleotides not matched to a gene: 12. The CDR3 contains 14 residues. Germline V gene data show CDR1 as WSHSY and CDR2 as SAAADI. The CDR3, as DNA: TGCGCCACCTCATTGTTGGGGGAGGGAGAGACCCAGTACTTC. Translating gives CATSLLGEGETQYF.

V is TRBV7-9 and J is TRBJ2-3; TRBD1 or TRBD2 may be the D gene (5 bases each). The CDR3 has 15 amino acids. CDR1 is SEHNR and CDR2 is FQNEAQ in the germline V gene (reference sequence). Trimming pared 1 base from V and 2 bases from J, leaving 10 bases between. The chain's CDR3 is CASSLGETDTDTQYF. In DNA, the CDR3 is TGTGCCAGCAGCTTAGGGGAGACAGACACAGATACGCAGTATTTT. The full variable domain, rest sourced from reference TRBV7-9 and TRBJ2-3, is DTGVSQNPRHKITKRGQNVTFRCDPISEHNRLYWYRQTLGQGPEFLTYFQNEAQLEKSRLLSDRFSAERPKGSFSTLEIQRTEQGDSAMYLCASSLGETDTDTQYFGPGTRLTVL.

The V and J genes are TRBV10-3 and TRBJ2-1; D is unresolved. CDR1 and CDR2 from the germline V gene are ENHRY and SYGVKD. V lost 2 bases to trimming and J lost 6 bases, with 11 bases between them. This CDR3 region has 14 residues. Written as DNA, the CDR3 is TGTGCCATCAGTGAGGGGGTTCAGTCCAATGAGCAGTTCTTC. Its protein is CAISEGVQSNEQFF.

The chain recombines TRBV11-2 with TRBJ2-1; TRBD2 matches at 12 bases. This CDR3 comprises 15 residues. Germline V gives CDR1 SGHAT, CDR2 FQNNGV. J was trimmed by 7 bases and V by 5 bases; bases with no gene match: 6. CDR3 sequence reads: CASSRTSGAPNEQFF. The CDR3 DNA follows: TGTGCCAGCAGCAGGACTAGCGGGGCACCTAATGAGCAGTTCTTC.

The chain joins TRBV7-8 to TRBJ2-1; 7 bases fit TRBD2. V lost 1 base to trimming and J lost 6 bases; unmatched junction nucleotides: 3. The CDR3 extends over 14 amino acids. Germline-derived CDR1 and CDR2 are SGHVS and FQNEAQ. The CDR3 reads CASSLVLAVNEQFF. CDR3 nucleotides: TGTGCCAGCAGCTTAGTGCTAGCGGTCAATGAGCAGTTCTTC.

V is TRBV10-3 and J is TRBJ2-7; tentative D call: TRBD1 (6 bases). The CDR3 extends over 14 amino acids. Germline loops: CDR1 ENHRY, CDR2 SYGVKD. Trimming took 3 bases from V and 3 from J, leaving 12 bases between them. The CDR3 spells CAISEQGYLYEQYF. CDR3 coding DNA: TGTGCCATCAGTGAACAGGGATACCTCTACGAGCAGTACTTC.

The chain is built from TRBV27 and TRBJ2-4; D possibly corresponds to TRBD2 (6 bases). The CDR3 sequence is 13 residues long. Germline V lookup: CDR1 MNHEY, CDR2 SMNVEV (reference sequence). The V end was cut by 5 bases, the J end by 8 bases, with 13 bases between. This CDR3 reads CASSTPGVDIQYF. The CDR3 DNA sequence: TGTGCCAGCAGTACTCCGGGGGTAGACATTCAGTACTTC.

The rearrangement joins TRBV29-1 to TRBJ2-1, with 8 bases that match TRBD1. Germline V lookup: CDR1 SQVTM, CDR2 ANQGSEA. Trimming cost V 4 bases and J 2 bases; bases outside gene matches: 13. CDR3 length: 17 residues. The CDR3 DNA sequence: TGCAGCGTTGGGTCTCCAGGGGGCCTTTTGACCTACAATGAGCAGTTCTTC. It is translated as CSVGSPGGLLTYNEQFF.

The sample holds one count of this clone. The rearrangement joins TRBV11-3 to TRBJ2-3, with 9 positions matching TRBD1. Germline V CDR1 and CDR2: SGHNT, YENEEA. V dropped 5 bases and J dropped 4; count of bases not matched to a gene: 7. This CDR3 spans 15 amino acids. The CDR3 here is CASSPGQGTPDTQYF. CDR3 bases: TGTGCCAGCAGCCCAGGACAGGGGACGCCAGATACGCAGTATTTT.

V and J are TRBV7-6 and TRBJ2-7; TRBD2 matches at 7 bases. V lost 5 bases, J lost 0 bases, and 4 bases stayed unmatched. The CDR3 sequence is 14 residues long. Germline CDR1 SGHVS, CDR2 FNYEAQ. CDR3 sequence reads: CASSARTSSYEQYF. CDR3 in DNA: TGTGCCAGCAGCGCGAGGACTAGCTCCTACGAGCAGTACTTC.